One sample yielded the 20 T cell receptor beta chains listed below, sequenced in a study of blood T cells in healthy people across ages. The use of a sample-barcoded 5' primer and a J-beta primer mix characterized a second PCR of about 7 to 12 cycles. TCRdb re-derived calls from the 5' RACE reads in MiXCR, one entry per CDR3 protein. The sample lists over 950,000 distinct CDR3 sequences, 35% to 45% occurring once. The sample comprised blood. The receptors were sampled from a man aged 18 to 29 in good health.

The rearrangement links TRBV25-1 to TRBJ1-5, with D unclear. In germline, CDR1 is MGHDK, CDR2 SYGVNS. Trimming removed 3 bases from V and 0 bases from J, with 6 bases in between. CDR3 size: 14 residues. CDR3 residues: CASSDPYSNQPQHF. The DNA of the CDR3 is TGTGCCAGCAGTGACCCATATAGCAATCAGCCCCAGCATTTT.

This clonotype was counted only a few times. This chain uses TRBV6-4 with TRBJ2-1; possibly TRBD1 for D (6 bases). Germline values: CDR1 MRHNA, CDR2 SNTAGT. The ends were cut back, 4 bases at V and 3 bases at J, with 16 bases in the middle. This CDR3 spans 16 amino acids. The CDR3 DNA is TGTGCCAGCAGTGTCGTGTACAGGGCCGACTACAATGAGCAGTTCTTC. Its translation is CASSVVYRADYNEQFF.

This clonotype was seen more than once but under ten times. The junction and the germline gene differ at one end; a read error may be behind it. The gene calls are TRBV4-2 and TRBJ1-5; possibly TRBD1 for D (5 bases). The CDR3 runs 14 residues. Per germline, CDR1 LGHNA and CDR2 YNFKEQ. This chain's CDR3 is CASSPTWGNHPQHF. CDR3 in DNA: TGTGCCAGCAGCCCGACGTGGGGCAATCACCCCCAGCATTTT.

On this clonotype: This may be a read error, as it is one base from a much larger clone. The CDR3 DNA reads as TGTGCCAGCAGCGTAGCCACAGTCGCTAAGGGCTACACCTTC. Protein: CASSVATVAKGYTF. The chain is built from TRBV7-2 and TRBJ1-2; D gene uncertain. This CDR3 contains 14 residues. Germline values: CDR1 SGHTA, CDR2 FQGNSA.

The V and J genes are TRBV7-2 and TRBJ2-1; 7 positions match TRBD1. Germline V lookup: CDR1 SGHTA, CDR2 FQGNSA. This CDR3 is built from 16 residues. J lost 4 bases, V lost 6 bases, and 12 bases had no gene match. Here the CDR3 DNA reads TGTGCCAGCAGGGATAAAGGGGGCACACATTACAATGAGCAGTTCTTC. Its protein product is CASRDKGGTHYNEQFF.

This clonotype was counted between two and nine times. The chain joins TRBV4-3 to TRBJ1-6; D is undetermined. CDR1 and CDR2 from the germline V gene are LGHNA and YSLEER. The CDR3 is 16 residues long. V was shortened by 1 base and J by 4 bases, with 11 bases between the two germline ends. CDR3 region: CASSQGRNQYNSPLHF. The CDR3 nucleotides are TGCGCCAGCAGCCAAGGCCGAAACCAATATAATTCACCCCTCCACTTT.

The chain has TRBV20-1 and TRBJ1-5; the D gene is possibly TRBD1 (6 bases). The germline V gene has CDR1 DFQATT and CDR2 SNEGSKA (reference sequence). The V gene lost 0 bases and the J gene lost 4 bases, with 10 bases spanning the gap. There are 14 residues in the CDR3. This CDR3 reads CSAREPGANQPQHF. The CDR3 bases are TGCAGTGCTAGAGAGCCAGGGGCAAATCAGCCCCAGCATTTT.

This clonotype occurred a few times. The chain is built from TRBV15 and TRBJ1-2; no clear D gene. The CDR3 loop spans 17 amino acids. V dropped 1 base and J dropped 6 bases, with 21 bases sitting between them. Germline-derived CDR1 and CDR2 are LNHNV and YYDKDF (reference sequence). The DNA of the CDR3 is TGTGCCACCAGCAGAGGGGTAAGACGGCATTATAAGGATGGCTACACCTTC. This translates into CATSRGVRRHYKDGYTF.

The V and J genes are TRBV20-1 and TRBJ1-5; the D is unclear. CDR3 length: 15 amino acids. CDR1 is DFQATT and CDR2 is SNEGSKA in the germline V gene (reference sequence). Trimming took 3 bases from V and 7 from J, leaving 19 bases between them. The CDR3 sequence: CSARPRGYAGQPQHF. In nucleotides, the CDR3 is TGCAGTGCTAGGCCGCGAGGGTATGCCGGCCAGCCCCAGCATTTT.

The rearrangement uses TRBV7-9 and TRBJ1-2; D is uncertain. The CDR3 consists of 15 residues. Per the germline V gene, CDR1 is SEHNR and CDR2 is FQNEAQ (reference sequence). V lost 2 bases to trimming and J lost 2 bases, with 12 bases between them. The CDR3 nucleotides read TGTGCCAGCAGCTTATTGGCAGGCCGAAACTATGGCTACACCTTC. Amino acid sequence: CASSLLAGRNYGYTF. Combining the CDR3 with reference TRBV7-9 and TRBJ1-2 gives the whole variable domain DTGVSQNPRHKITKRGQNVTFRCDPISEHNRLYWYRQTLGQGPEFLTYFQNEAQLEKSRLLSDRFSAERPKGSFSTLEIQRTEQGDSAMYLCASSLLAGRNYGYTFGSGTRLTVV.

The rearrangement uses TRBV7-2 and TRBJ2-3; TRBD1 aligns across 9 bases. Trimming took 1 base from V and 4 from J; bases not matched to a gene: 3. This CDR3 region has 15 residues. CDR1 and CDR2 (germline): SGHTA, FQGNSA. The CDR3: CASSLVTGGPDTQYF. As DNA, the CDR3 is TGTGCCAGCAGCTTAGTCACAGGGGGCCCAGATACGCAGTATTTT.

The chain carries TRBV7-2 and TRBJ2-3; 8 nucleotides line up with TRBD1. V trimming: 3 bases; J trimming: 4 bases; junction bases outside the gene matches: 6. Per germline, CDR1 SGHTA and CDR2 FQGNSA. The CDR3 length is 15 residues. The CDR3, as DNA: TGTGCCAGCAGCTTGACCAGGGGGCAGGCAGATACGCAGTATTTT. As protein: CASSLTRGQADTQYF.

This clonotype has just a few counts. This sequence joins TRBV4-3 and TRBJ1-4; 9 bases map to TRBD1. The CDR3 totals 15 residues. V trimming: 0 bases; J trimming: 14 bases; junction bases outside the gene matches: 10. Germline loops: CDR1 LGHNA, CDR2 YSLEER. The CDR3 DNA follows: TGCGCCAGCAGCCAAGATGTGGACAGGGGCAACCACCTGTTTTTT. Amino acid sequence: CASSQDVDRGNHLFF.

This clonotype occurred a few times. CDR3 loop: CASSLPEANYGYTF. Here the CDR3 DNA reads TGTGCCAGCAGCTTACCCGAAGCTAACTATGGCTACACCTTC. This chain uses TRBV7-2 with TRBJ1-2, with unresolved D. From germline, CDR1 is SGHTA and CDR2 FQGNSA. Trimming left V 2 bases short and J 0 bases short, with 7 bases between. There are 14 residues in the CDR3.

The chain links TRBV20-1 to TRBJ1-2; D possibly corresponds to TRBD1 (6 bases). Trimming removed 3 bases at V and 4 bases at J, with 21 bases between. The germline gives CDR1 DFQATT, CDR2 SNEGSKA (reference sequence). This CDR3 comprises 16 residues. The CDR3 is CSARELLRGAGYGYTF. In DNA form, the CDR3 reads TGCAGTGCTAGGGAACTTCTTCGGGGGGCGGGCTATGGCTACACCTTC.

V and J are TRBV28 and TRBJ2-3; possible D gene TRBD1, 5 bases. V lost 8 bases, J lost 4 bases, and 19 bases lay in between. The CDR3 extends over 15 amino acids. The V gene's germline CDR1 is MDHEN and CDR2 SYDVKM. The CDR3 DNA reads TGTGCCAGCCTCCCCGTGACAGTGTTCGCAGATACGCAGTATTTT. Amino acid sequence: CASLPVTVFADTQYF.

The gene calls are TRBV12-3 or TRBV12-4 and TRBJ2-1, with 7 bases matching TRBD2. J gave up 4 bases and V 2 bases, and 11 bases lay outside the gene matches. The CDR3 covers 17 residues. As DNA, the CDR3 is TGTGCCAGCAGTTTAAGGTTGGGACTACCATCATACAATGAGCAGTTCTTC. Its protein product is CASSLRLGLPSYNEQFF.

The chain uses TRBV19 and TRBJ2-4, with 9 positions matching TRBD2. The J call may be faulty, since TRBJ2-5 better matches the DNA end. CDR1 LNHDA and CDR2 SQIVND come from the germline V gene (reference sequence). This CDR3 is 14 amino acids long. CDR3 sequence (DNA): TGTGCCAGTACCCAAAGCGGGGGGCAAGAGACCCAGTACTTC. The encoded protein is CASTQSGGQETQYF.

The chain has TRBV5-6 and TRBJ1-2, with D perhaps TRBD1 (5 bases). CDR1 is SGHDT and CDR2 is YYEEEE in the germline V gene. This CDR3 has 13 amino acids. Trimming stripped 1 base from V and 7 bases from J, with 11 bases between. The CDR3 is CASSLQQDSGYTF. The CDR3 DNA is TGTGCCAGCAGCTTGCAACAGGATTCTGGCTACACCTTC.

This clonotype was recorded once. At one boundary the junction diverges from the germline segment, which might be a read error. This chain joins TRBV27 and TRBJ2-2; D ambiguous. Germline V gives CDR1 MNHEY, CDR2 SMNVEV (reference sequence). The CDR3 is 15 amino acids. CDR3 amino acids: CASSSADSNIGELFF. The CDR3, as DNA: TGTGCCAGCAGTTCGGCGGATTCGAACATCGGGGAGCTGTTTTTT.